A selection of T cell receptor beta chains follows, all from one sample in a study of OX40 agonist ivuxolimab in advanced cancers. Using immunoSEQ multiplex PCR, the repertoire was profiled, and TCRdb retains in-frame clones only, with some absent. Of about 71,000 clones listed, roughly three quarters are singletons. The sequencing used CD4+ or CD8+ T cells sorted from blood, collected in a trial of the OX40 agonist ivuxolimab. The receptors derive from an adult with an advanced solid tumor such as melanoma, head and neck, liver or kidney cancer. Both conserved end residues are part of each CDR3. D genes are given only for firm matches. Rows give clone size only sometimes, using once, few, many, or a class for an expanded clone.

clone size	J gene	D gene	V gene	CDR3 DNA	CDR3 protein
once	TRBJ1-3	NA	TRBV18	TGTGCCAGCTCGACCGGACAGTTAGACTCTGGAAACACCATATATTTT	CASSTGQLDSGNTIYF
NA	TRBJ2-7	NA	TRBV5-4	TGTGCCAGCAGCTTGTCCCTGGGCGGCTACGAGCAGTACTTC	CASSLSLGGYEQYF
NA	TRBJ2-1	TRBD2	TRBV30	TGTGCCTGGAGTGTAACTAGCGGGAGTTATAAGCAGTTCTTC	CAWSVTSGSYKQFF
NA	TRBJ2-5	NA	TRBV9	TGTGCCAGCAGCCAGTCAGGCGGGAACTCCCAAGAGACCCAGTACTTC	CASSQSGGNSQETQYF
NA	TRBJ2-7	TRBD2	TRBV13	TGTGCCAGCAGCTTCGCCACTGGGCTAGCGGTAGGAACCTACGAGCAGTACTTC	CASSFATGLAVGTYEQYF
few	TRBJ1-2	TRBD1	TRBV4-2	TGTGCCAGCAGCCAAGAAAAGGACAGGGGGAAGGATGGCTACACCTTC	CASSQEKDRGKDGYTF
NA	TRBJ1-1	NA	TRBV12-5	TGTGCTAGTGGTTTAATGGGAACTGAAGCTTTCTTT	CASGLMGTEAFF
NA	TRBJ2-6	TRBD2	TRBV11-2	TGTGCCAGCAGCTTAGTGGGGGGGAGTGACAACGTCCTGACTTTC	CASSLVGGSDNVLTF
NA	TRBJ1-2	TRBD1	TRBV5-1	TGCGCCAGCAGCTCTAGACAGGGTGGGGGCTACACCTTC	CASSSRQGGGYTF
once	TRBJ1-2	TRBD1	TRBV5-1	TGCGCCAGCAGCTCTCGACAGGGGGCCCTTATTAACTATGGCTACACCTTC	CASSSRQGALINYGYTF
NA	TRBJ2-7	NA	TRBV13	TGTGCCAGCAGCCAGTCGCAGGGGTACTACGAGCAGTACTTC	CASSQSQGYYEQYF
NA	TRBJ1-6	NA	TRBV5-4	TGTGCCAGCAGCTTGGCTTGGGGGGGGCGTCCGTCACCCCTCCACTTT	CASSLAWGGRPSPLHF
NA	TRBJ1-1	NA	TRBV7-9	TGTGCCAGCAGCCAATACACTGAAGCTTTCTTT	CASSQYTEAFF
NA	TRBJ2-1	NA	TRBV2	TGTGCCAGCAGCCCCAATGTCGACAATGAGCAGTTCTTC	CASSPNVDNEQFF